These 14 T cell receptor beta chains were sequenced from one sample in a study of immune cell composition in non-small cell lung cancer. The assay was immunoSEQ multiplex PCR, and TCRdb's table has in-frame clones only and misses some. The sample lists several thousand clones, 70% to 80% seen once, with about 4% in the top ten. The sequencing input was lung tumor tissue. Source of these receptors: a human donor with non-small cell lung cancer.

This clone has a handful of counts. V gene TRBV5-1 combines with J gene TRBJ2-5; 10 bases match TRBD2. The CDR3 sequence is 14 residues long. CDR1 is SGHRS, CDR2 YFSETQ, per germline. The junction had 0 bases not matched to a gene; V was cut back by 0 bases and J by 4 bases. The CDR3 DNA follows: TGCGCCAGCAGCTTGGGGACTAGCGGAGAGACCCAGTACTTC. This sequence encodes CASSLGTSGETQYF.

This clone was counted a few times. J is TRBJ2-2 and V is TRBV6-5; 7 bases match TRBD1. The CDR3 loop spans 15 amino acids. V shed 10 bases, J shed 1 base, and the junction held 9 bases outside the gene matches. CDR1 and CDR2 (germline): MNHEY, SVGAGI. The DNA of the CDR3 is TGTGCCATCCGTGAGGGGGCTCTGAACACCGGGGAGCTGTTTTTT. Translated, it gives CAIREGALNTGELFF.

The genes are TRBV5-6 and TRBJ1-1; D is uncertain. Germline values: CDR1 SGHDT, CDR2 YYEEEE. Trimming took off 6 bases at V and 1 base at J, with 13 bases between the two ends. The CDR3 has 14 amino acids. CDR3 amino acids: CASTRLLANTEAFF. The CDR3 DNA reads as TGTGCCAGCACCCGTCTCTTGGCGAACACTGAAGCTTTCTTT.

V and J are TRBV19 and TRBJ2-2; possibly TRBD1 for D (7 bases). The CDR3 has 17 amino acids. Germline V CDR1 and CDR2: LNHDA, SQIVND (reference sequence). V lost 7 bases, J lost 5 bases, and 23 bases lay in between. CDR3 sequence reads: CASTPLPATGRTGELFF. The CDR3 DNA follows: TGTGCCAGTACCCCCCTTCCCGCGACAGGGAGGACCGGGGAGCTGTTTTTT.

V usage is TRBV7-2 and J usage is TRBJ1-5; 12 positions match TRBD1. CDR1 is SGHTA, CDR2 FQGNSA, per germline. There are 15 residues in the CDR3. With V trimmed by 5 bases and J by 11 bases, 10 bases remained unmatched. The CDR3 DNA is TGTGCCAGCAGCGGGGCCGGGACAGGGGGCTTGGCCCAGCATTTT. Amino acid sequence: CASSGAGTGGLAQHF.

The rearrangement links TRBV19 to TRBJ1-6, with TRBD1 as a possible D gene (5 bases). This CDR3 comprises 15 residues. Germline V gene data show CDR1 as LNHDA and CDR2 as SQIVND (reference sequence). V shed 7 bases and J shed 11 bases, with 21 bases lying between them. CDR3 nucleotides: TGTGCCAGTACCGTGGGGGGGTCTAACACCCCACCCCTCCACTTT. Its protein is CASTVGGSNTPPLHF.

In this sample, this clone turned up once. The V gene is TRBV7-9, the J gene TRBJ1-2; a weak D match, TRBD1 (6 bases). This CDR3 has 15 residues. CDR1 is SEHNR and CDR2 is FQNEAQ in the germline V gene (reference sequence). Trimming cost V 3 bases and J 4 bases, with 15 bases left between them. CDR3 nucleotide sequence: TGTGCCAGCAGCTTGGGGACATCCGGGTTCTATGGCTACACCTTC. This translates into CASSLGTSGFYGYTF.

This clone appeared a single time. This chain joins TRBV5-8 and TRBJ2-3, with 8 bases matching TRBD2. V lost 4 bases and J lost 1; bases outside the gene matches: 8. CDR1 is SGHTS and CDR2 is YDEGEE in the germline V gene. The CDR3 covers 16 residues. The DNA for the CDR3 is TGTGCCAGCAGCAACGGGTGGGGACTAGGCACAGATACGCAGTATTTT. Translating gives CASSNGWGLGTDTQYF.

The rearrangement uses TRBV7-2 and TRBJ1-2, with 8 positions matching TRBD1. J lost 8 bases, V lost 6 bases, and 8 bases had no gene match. The CDR3 is 13 amino acids. Looked up from germline, CDR1 is SGHTA and CDR2 is FQGNSA. CDR3 DNA: TGTGCCAGCAGATCAACAGGGGGAGGCGGCTACACCTTC. The encoded protein is CASRSTGGGGYTF.

V is TRBV13 and J is TRBJ1-1, with D possibly being TRBD1 (5 bases). Germline loops: CDR1 PRHDT, CDR2 FYEKMQ (reference sequence). This CDR3 comprises 12 residues. The V end was cut by 5 bases, the J end by 4 bases, with 8 bases between. As DNA, the CDR3 is TGTGCCAGCAGCCTCGACAGCACTGAAGCTTTCTTT. As protein: CASSLDSTEAFF.

The chain has TRBV6-1 and TRBJ1-5; the D is unclear. The germline V gene has CDR1 MNHNS and CDR2 SASEGT. The CDR3 extends over 15 amino acids. V lost 2 bases and J 4 bases, leaving 12 bases between the germline ends. This CDR3 reads CASSEPIEGNQPQHF. CDR3 in DNA: TGTGCCAGCAGTGAACCTATTGAGGGAAATCAGCCCCAGCATTTT.

The chain uses TRBV7-2 and TRBJ2-1; 10 bases align to TRBD2. The ends lost 5 bases at V and 6 bases at J; junction bases unmatched: 10. The V gene's germline CDR1 is SGHTA and CDR2 FQGNSA. CDR3 length: 16 residues. CDR3: CASSPGAQRGGNEQFF. The CDR3 coding sequence is TGTGCCAGCAGCCCGGGGGCCCAGCGGGGGGGCAATGAGCAGTTCTTC.

This clone was found once. The chain recombines TRBV2 with TRBJ1-1; tentative D call: TRBD1 (5 bases). This CDR3 region has 13 residues. V lost 10 bases and J lost 1, with 13 bases in between. CDR1 is SNHLY and CDR2 is FYNNEI in the germline V gene. The CDR3 DNA follows: TGTGCCATTTCCACCGACAGGAACACTGAAGCTTTCTTT. Translated: CAISTDRNTEAFF. Together with reference TRBV2 and TRBJ1-1, the CDR3 gives the full variable domain: EPEVTQTPSHQVTQMGQEVILRCVPISNHLYFYWYRQILGQKVEFLVSFYNNEISEKSEIFDDQFSVERPDGSNFTLKIRSTKLEDSAMYFCAISTDRNTEAFFGQGTRLTVV.

The gene calls are TRBV5-6 and TRBJ2-3; 11 positions match TRBD2. Per germline, CDR1 SGHDT and CDR2 YYEEEE. V shed 4 bases, J shed 6 bases, and the junction held 10 bases outside the gene matches. CDR3 length: 16 amino acids. The CDR3 sequence: CASSRPPGLAGDTQYF. CDR3 in DNA: TGTGCCAGCAGCCGCCCTCCTGGACTAGCGGGTGATACGCAGTATTTT.